This record looks at one T cell receptor beta chain sequence and its context. Clones were sequenced by immunoSEQ multiplex PCR, and TCRdb holds only the in-frame ones, with some missing. The sample consists of 180,000 or so clones, 75% to 90% of them appearing once. This sample is drawn from a study of blood T cell repertoires in COVID-19. This CDR3 contains 15 residues. Losses at the gene ends were 0 bases for V and 4 bases for J; bases not matched to a gene: 2. CDR1 and CDR2 from the germline V gene are SGHTA and FQGNSA. The receptor was isolated from a man in his forties with acute or convalescent COVID-19. Sequenced material: peripheral blood. The chain uses TRBV7-2 and TRBJ2-3; 9 bases match TRBD2. DNA for the CDR3: TGTGCCAGCAGCTTAGCTAGCGGGGGCCCAGATACGCAGTATTTT. This codes for CASSLASGGPDTQYF. The variable domain in full, completed from reference TRBV7-2 and TRBJ2-3, reads GAGVSQSPSNKVTEKGKDVELRCDPISGHTALYWYRQSLGQGLEFLIYFQGNSAPDKSGLPSDRFSAERTGGSVSTLTIQRTQQEDSAVYLCASSLASGGPDTQYFGPGTRLTVL.